This T cell receptor beta chain came from a study of shared clonotypes between healthy human individuals. Original methodology: As immunoSEQ supplied junction-only sequences (without quality scores), filtering differed. Measured with immunoSEQ multiplex PCR; TCRdb has only the in-frame clones, and not every one. The V and J calls and clone size are taken from that table; D and trimming were inferred from the DNA. The sample has more than 2 million clones, roughly 94% seen once. The receptor was derived from a man aged 18 to 30 in good health. Sequencing used naive CD4+ T cells sorted from blood. Subset given: CD45RA+ positively selected.

CDR3 residues: CASSLGLLGYNEQFF. The CDR3 DNA is TGTGCCAGCAGCCTGGGACTACTGGGCTACAATGAGCAGTTCTTC. The chain is built from TRBV11-1 and TRBJ2-1, with 7 positions matching TRBD2. The V and J ends lost 5 bases and 3 bases, in that order; junction bases with no gene match: 7. There are 15 residues in the CDR3. From germline, CDR1 is SGHAT and CDR2 FQDESV (reference sequence).